This TCR beta chain came from a study of blood T cell repertoires in COVID-19. At the level of the study: Researchers got acute and convalescent COVID-19 samples from the United States, Italy and Spain.

Authors' analysis steps: Nucleated cell counts were estimated from reference gene primer amplification. Repertoires were generated with immunoSEQ multiplex PCR, while TCRdb's copy carries only in-frame clones and drops some. V, J and clone size derive from that table, while D and trimming were established from the DNA sequence. The data show roughly 250,000 clones, with 80% to 85% seen just once and roughly 2.9% held by the top ten. V gave up 0 bases and J gave up 11 bases, with 11 bases separating them. The germline gives CDR1 SGHDN, CDR2 FVKESK. CDR3 length: 14 amino acids. The sequenced sample consisted of peripheral blood. The rearrangement links TRBV14 to TRBJ1-6, with D tentatively TRBD1 (5 bases). This clonotype originated in a woman aged 60-75 years with active or convalescent COVID-19. The CDR3 sequence is CASSQEPRGAPLHF. In nucleotides, the CDR3 is TGTGCCAGCAGCCAAGAACCTCGGGGGGCACCCCTCCACTTT.